This TCR beta chain was obtained from a study of blood T cell repertoires in COVID-19. Overall study context: The study drew acute and convalescent COVID-19 samples from the United States, Italy and Spain. PBMCs, B-cell-depleted T cells, or T cells provided the cDNA or gDNA that made up the material.

Authors' processing steps: Estimated nucleated cell counts came from reference gene primer amplification. Data came from immunoSEQ multiplex PCR; TCRdb stores just in-frame clones and leaves some out. V and J calls and clone size follow that table, whereas D and trimming were derived from the DNA. The sample lists a few hundred thousand clones; more than 70% were seen once. The CDR3 length is 16 residues. Germline lookup yields CDR1 GTSNPN and CDR2 SVGIG (reference sequence). With V trimmed by 1 base and J by 4 bases, 8 bases remained unmatched. The sequenced sample consisted of peripheral blood. This chain uses TRBV30 with TRBJ1-5, with 9 bases lining up with TRBD1. The origin of this receptor is a man aged 40-50 years with acute or convalescent COVID-19. The CDR3, as DNA: TGTGCCTGGAGTGATACCGGGACAGGGATAAATCAGCCCCAGCATTTT. Protein product: CAWSDTGTGINQPQHF.